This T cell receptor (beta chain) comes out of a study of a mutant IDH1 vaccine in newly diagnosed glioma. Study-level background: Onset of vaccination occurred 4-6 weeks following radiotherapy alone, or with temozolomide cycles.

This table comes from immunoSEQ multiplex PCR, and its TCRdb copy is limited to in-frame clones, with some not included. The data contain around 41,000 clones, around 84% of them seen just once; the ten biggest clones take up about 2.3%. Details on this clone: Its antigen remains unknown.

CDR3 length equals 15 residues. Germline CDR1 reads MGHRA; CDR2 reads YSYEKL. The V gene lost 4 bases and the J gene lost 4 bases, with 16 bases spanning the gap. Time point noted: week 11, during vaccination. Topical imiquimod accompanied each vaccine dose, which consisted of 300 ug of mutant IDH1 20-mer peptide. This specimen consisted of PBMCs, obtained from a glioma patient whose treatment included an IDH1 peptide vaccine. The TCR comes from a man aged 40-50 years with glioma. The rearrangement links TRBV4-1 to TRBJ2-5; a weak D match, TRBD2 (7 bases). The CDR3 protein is CASSPRQGGGETQYF. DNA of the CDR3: TGCGCCAGCAGCCCTCGCCAAGGGGGGGGAGAGACCCAGTACTTC.